At least ten counts were recorded for the clone carrying this T cell receptor (beta chain). Its specificity is not known. TCRdb processed the 5' RACE reads anew with MiXCR; each CDR3 protein has one entry. Of about 240,000 distinct CDR3 sequences detected, 10% appear once; the ten largest clones hold about a tenth. The data were obtained in a study of identical twins. The germline V and J ends were trimmed by 6 bases and 11 bases, with 14 bases remaining between them. Germline V CDR1 and CDR2: DFQATT, SNEGSKA (reference sequence). The CDR3 length is 11 residues. Regarding the study as a whole: Abundant beta clonotypes from cord blood had fewer insertions, unlike memory repertoires, which showed none. The study found that models underestimated out-of-frame TCR alpha sharing in monozygotic twins.

The V call is TRBV20-1, the J call TRBJ2-1; D perhaps matches TRBD2 (6 bases). The TCR comes from a man in his fifties or sixties in good health. Source material: memory T cells sorted from blood. CDR3 coding DNA: TGCAGTGCCCAGAAGGGAGGAAAGCAGTTCTTC. It yields the protein CSAQKGGKQFF.